One sample yielded the 16 T cell receptor beta chains listed below, sequenced in a study of control samples from healthy donors and cancer patients. TCRdb keeps only in-frame clones here, not all; method: immunoSEQ multiplex PCR. The sample carries about 170,000 clones, over 85% recorded once. The sample was blood. The receptors come from a woman aged 55-70 years in good health.

The chain joins TRBV4-3 to TRBJ1-6, with D perhaps matching TRBD1 (5 bases). V lost 0 bases and J 10 bases, leaving 13 bases between the germline ends. The CDR3 contains 15 residues. Per the germline V gene, CDR1 is LGHNA and CDR2 is YSLEER. This CDR3 reads CASSQDFSRGSPLHF. CDR3 coding DNA: TGCGCCAGCAGCCAAGACTTCTCCCGGGGCTCACCCCTCCACTTT.

The chain couples TRBV9 to TRBJ2-1; D may match TRBD1 or TRBD2 (5 bases each). CDR3 length: 16 amino acids. Trimming took off 3 bases at V and 1 base at J, with 14 bases between the two ends. Germline V gives CDR1 SGDLS, CDR2 YYNGEE. CDR3 in DNA: TGTGCCAGCAGCGCCCGAGGGGATACGTCCTACAATGAGCAGTTCTTC. As protein: CASSARGDTSYNEQFF.

The chain recombines TRBV24-1 with TRBJ2-1; D not resolved. CDR1 is KGHDR and CDR2 is SFDVKD in the germline V gene. The CDR3 sequence is 13 residues long. V was cut by 0 bases and J by 4 bases, with 3 bases left in between. CDR3 nucleotide sequence: TGTGCCACCAGTGATTTGGAGTACAATGAGCAGTTCTTC. Residues: CATSDLEYNEQFF.

The V gene is TRBV10-3, the J gene TRBJ2-7, with a weak D call TRBD1 (6 bases). V was shortened by 3 bases and J by 3 bases, with 21 bases between the two germline ends. Germline V gene lookup returns CDR1 ENHRY and CDR2 SYGVKD. The CDR3 contains 17 residues. The CDR3 here is CAISDPLRGVRRYEQYF. CDR3 coding DNA: TGTGCCATCAGTGACCCCCTCAGGGGAGTGCGGCGCTACGAGCAGTACTTC.

The rearrangement uses TRBV29-1 and TRBJ2-3, with D hard to call. The CDR3 has 14 amino acids. Germline V CDR1 and CDR2: SQVTM, ANQGSEA. As DNA, the CDR3 is TGCAGTAAATCCTGGGGTTCTAGCACAGATACGCAGTATTTT. Its translation: CSKSWGSSTDTQYF.

The chain carries TRBV5-1 and TRBJ1-5; TRBD1 matches at 8 bases. V shed 4 bases, J shed 2 bases, and the junction held 20 bases outside the gene matches. In germline, CDR1 is SGHRS, CDR2 YFSETQ. The CDR3 has 20 residues. CDR3 DNA sequence: TGCGCCAGCAGCATAAATATCTCCCCGCGGAAACAGGGGGGCAATCAGCCCCAGCATTTT. As protein: CASSINISPRKQGGNQPQHF.

The chain carries TRBV6-5 and TRBJ1-1; D unresolved. This CDR3 has 13 amino acids. Germline V gene lookup returns CDR1 MNHEY and CDR2 SVGAGI. With 2 bases removed from V and 5 bases from J, the gap between germline ends came to 9 bases. In DNA form, the CDR3 reads TGTGCCAGCAGTTACGCCTTGGAGACTGAAGCTTTCTTT. Translating gives CASSYALETEAFF.

The DNA of the CDR3 is TGTGCCAGCAGCTTTTCAGGCTCTGGAAACACCATATATTTT. As protein: CASSFSGSGNTIYF. The chain combines TRBV7-6 with TRBJ1-3; D is ambiguous. The CDR3 length is 14 residues. Trimming shortened V by 3 bases and J by 0 bases, and 6 bases separated the two germline ends. The germline CDR1 and CDR2 sequences are SGHVS and FNYEAQ.

V gene TRBV6-6 combines with J gene TRBJ1-4; D remains unclear. CDR1 and CDR2 (germline): MNHNY, SVGAGI (reference sequence). Trimming left V 8 bases short and J 5 bases short, with 6 bases between. The CDR3 has 11 residues. As DNA, the CDR3 is TGTGCCAGCTCCGGGAATGAAAAACTGTTTTTT. Amino acids: CASSGNEKLFF.

The rearrangement uses TRBV5-1 and TRBJ2-3; D is perhaps TRBD2 (6 bases). The germline V and J ends were trimmed by 2 bases and 4 bases, with 20 bases remaining between them. Germline V gives CDR1 SGHRS, CDR2 YFSETQ. CDR3 length: 17 residues. This CDR3 reads CASSFLMLSGGADTQYF. The CDR3 DNA sequence: TGCGCCAGCAGCTTCCTTATGTTAAGCGGAGGGGCAGATACGCAGTATTTT.

The table lists this clone with a few counts. The chain links TRBV30 to TRBJ1-6, with D unclear. The V end lost 2 bases, the J end lost 9 bases, and 17 bases lay between the germline ends. Germline CDR1 GTSNPN, CDR2 SVGIG (reference sequence). The CDR3 runs to 15 residues. CDR3 in DNA: TGTGCCTGGAGTACCGCCGGCGACGGAGGTTCACCCCTCCACTTT. It specifies CAWSTAGDGGSPLHF. Looking up the rest from reference TRBV30 and TRBJ1-6 gives the full variable domain: SQTIHQWPATLVQPVGSPLSLECTVEGTSNPNLYWYRQAAGRGLQLLFYSVGIGQISSEVPQNLSASRPQDRQFILSSKKLLLSDSGFYLCAWSTAGDGGSPLHFGNGTRLTVT.

V gene TRBV5-1 combines with J gene TRBJ2-1, with D tentatively TRBD2 (5 bases). Per the germline V gene, CDR1 is SGHRS and CDR2 is YFSETQ. The CDR3 runs to 13 residues. V lost 4 bases, J lost 7 bases, and 12 bases lay in between. The CDR3 protein is CASSPWTGNEQFF. The CDR3 DNA reads TGCGCCAGCAGCCCTTGGACGGGAAATGAGCAGTTCTTC.

This rearrangement joins TRBV6-2 or TRBV6-3 to TRBJ1-5, with D unclear. The CDR3 totals 14 residues. Germline V gene sequence: CDR1 MNHEY, CDR2 SVGEGT. With 2 bases removed from V and 4 bases from J, the gap between germline ends came to 9 bases. CDR3 loop: CASSYMSGNQPQHF. In DNA form, the CDR3 reads TGTGCCAGCAGTTACATGTCGGGAAATCAGCCCCAGCATTTT.

The rearrangement joins TRBV9 to TRBJ2-3; 10 positions agree with TRBD2. The CDR3 extends over 15 amino acids. V lost 0 bases and J lost 8; bases outside the gene matches: 6. CDR1 SGDLS and CDR2 YYNGEE come from the germline V gene. This CDR3 reads CASSVVSGGAGTQYF. CDR3 in DNA: TGTGCCAGCAGCGTAGTGAGCGGGGGGGCAGGTACGCAGTATTTT. The variable domain in full, with the rest retrieved from reference TRBV9 and TRBJ2-3, is DSGVTQTPKHLITATGQRVTLRCSPRSGDLSVYWYQQSLDQGLQFLIQYYNGEERAKGNILERFSAQQFPDLHSELNLSSLELGDSALYFCASSVVSGGAGTQYFGPGTRLTVL.

The chain uses TRBV12-5 and TRBJ2-5; 8 nucleotides match TRBD1. The trim removed 0 bases at V and 0 bases at J, leaving 9 bases unmatched. This CDR3 has 18 amino acids. Germline CDR1 reads LGHNT; CDR2 reads FRNRAP. CDR3 protein: CASGLVDRGYSYQETQYF. As DNA, the CDR3 is TGTGCTAGTGGTTTGGTAGACAGGGGATATTCGTACCAAGAGACCCAGTACTTC.

The rearrangement uses TRBV4-2 and TRBJ1-2; 7 positions agree with TRBD1. CDR1 is LGHNA, CDR2 YNFKEQ, per germline. V lost 3 bases to trimming and J lost 4 bases; unmatched junction nucleotides: 8. The CDR3 extends over 15 amino acids. CDR3 DNA sequence: TGTGCCAGCAGCCAGCAAACCGGGACAGTCTATGGCTACACCTTC. Translated, it gives CASSQQTGTVYGYTF.